Reported below is one T cell receptor (beta chain). The primer mix had 60 Vbeta and 13 Jbeta primers. Sequencing used immunoSEQ multiplex PCR; TCRdb keeps in-frame clones, though not all of them. The sample consists of over 150,000 clones, roughly four fifths of them appearing once. CDR1 and CDR2 from the germline V gene are GTSNPN and SVGIG (reference sequence). This CDR3 is 13 amino acids long. The J segment lost 6 bases and the V segment lost 0 bases, leaving 4 bases of the junction unmatched. The sample belongs to a study of cytomegalovirus exposure and HLA in healthy donors. This TCR came from a man aged 35-49 years in good health and CMV-seronegative. The V and J genes are TRBV30 and TRBJ2-7, with 8 nucleotides matching TRBD2. The sequencing input was PBMCs. DNA of the CDR3: TGTGCCTGGAGTGTACGGGGGGGTCTCGAGCAGTACTTC. Encoded protein: CAWSVRGGLEQYF.